The following is a T cell receptor beta chain sequence with its context. Its antigen is still unknown. Nothing much larger sits one base from this clone, and base qualities are not available. For CDR1 and CDR2, the germline V gene lists MDHEN and SYDVKM. Measured from the cysteine to the phenylalanine, the CDR3 is 17 residues long. The entry retains the CDR3 DNA only, 51 bases that are in frame from base 1. Trimming removed 2 bases from V and 5 bases from J; the gene matches leave 11 bases unexplained. This entry belongs to a study of CD8 T cells in Susac syndrome (dated by TCRdb to between 2017 and 2020). About the study as a whole: The study used repertoire sequencing to test whether antigen drove CD8+ T cell activation and differentiation in Susac syndrome.

Findings and caveats that apply to the study as a whole: The study acknowledged that relatively few individuals were included in the TCR sequencing and HLA analysis.

RNA was extracted using the RNeasy kit, and 0.5 to 1 microgram was reverse transcribed with random hexamers. The immunoSEQ multiplex PCR assay, which covers 54 Vbeta and 13 Jbeta segments, was used to amplify TCR beta CDR3 regions. PCR amplification bias was corrected using a synthetic template baseline for primer optimization and computational correction. The authors' pipeline ran thus. Only productive sequences were kept, with reads annotated to V, D and J genes according to IMGT and analyzed in immunoSEQ Analyzer. Clonality was computed as one minus Shannon entropy normalized by log2 of the number of productive unique sequences. For each patient and control, public and private clones were evaluated among the 100 most prevalent clones. Susac-specific clones were defined as absent from healthy and MS cohorts, 800 to 1,200 published viral clones and other ImmuneACCESS disease sequences. TCRdb reprocessed the public reads (quality trimming at Q25 with fastp, clone calling with MiXCR) and kept in-frame beta chains. When rows share a CDR3 protein, they turn into one entry using the most common DNA and genes. Here the V and J calls rest on TCRdb's processing, not on the authors' analysis. The sample profile shows about 120,000 distinct CDR3 sequences; around 92% of them were found once. 0.093% of the sample is in the top ten clones.

Peripheral blood CD8+ and CD4+ T cells from healthy donors, Susac syndrome patients and multiple sclerosis patients were profiled using high-throughput TCR beta sequencing. The multiple sclerosis controls were treatment-naive patients who had stable or active relapsing-remitting disease and met the revised McDonald criteria. Bulk CD8+ and CD4+ T cells were purified by magnetic negative isolation, while CD8+ TEMRA cells were enriched using FACS. Blood was drawn into EDTA tubes, processed within 24 hours, and PBMCs were isolated by density gradient centrifugation. PBMCs intended for TCR sequencing were cryopreserved in liquid nitrogen and thawed later in a water bath at 37 degrees C. Purity of sorted or isolated CD4+, CD8+ and CD8+ TEMRA cells was at least 90%.

Sequencing input: CD4+ T cells from PBMCs. The chain couples TRBV28 to TRBJ1-2; 10 middle bases align to TRBD1. The TCR sequence derives from a human donor with multiple sclerosis. The DNA is TGTGCCAGCAGTTTAAGTTCCACTCCGGGACAGGGGTATGGCTACACCTTC. Its protein product is CASSLSSTPGQGYGYTF.